Listed below are T cell receptor beta chains from one sample, sequenced in a study of shared clonotypes between healthy human individuals. Some clones are missing from TCRdb's copy, which holds only in-frame ones; the method was immunoSEQ multiplex PCR. The table has about 2.2 million clones, 85% to 95% seen once. The specimen was naive CD8+ T cells from PBMCs. These receptors were collected from a man younger than 35 in good health. Some clones in this sample may be carry-over from other donors' samples. The CDR3 runs from the conserved cysteine through the conserved F or W. Fields, in order: V gene, CDR3 length, D gene, J gene, clone size, CDR3 DNA, CDR3 protein. A D gene is named only where the DNA matches it firmly. For some rows the clone size is stated as once, few or many, or as a class when expanded; others skip it.

V gene: TRBV28; CDR3 length: 14; D gene: .; J gene: TRBJ1-1; clone size: .; CDR3 DNA: TGTGCCAGCAGTTGGGGCCCGGGAGGGACTGAAGCTTTCTTT; CDR3 protein: CASSWGPGGTEAFF
V gene: TRBV4-1; CDR3 length: 15; D gene: TRBD2; J gene: TRBJ2-7; clone size: .; CDR3 DNA: TGCGCCAGCAGCACAAGACTAGCGGCGTCCTACGAGCAGTACTTC; CDR3 protein: CASSTRLAASYEQYF
V gene: TRBV4-1; CDR3 length: 16; D gene: .; J gene: TRBJ2-4; clone size: once; CDR3 DNA: TGCGCCAGCAGCTCCTTCGCTTTGGGGGTCAAAAACATTCAGTACTTC; CDR3 protein: CASSSFALGVKNIQYF
V gene: TRBV6-5; CDR3 length: 14; D gene: .; J gene: TRBJ2-7; clone size: .; CDR3 DNA: TGTGCCAGCAGTTACGGGGGGCTACGCTACGAGCAGTACTTC; CDR3 protein: CASSYGGLRYEQYF
V gene: TRBV14; CDR3 length: 14; D gene: .; J gene: TRBJ1-1; clone size: .; CDR3 DNA: TGTGCCAGCAGCCCTTGGGGTACGGACACTGAAGCTTTCTTT; CDR3 protein: CASSPWGTDTEAFF
V gene: TRBV7-9; CDR3 length: 12; D gene: .; J gene: TRBJ2-3; clone size: once; CDR3 DNA: TGTACCTTGGTAGGGATTTCGGATACGCAGTATTTT; CDR3 protein: CTLVGISDTQYF
V gene: TRBV9; CDR3 length: 15; D gene: TRBD1; J gene: TRBJ2-1; clone size: .; CDR3 DNA: TGTGCCAGCAGCCCCGCCGGGACAGGGGGCAATGAGCAGTTCTTC; CDR3 protein: CASSPAGTGGNEQFF
V gene: TRBV4-2; CDR3 length: 14; D gene: TRBD1; J gene: TRBJ1-2; clone size: .; CDR3 DNA: TGTGCCAGCAGCCAAGTTGACAGGGGGCATGGCTACACCTTC; CDR3 protein: CASSQVDRGHGYTF
V gene: TRBV9; CDR3 length: 15; D gene: .; J gene: TRBJ2-5; clone size: .; CDR3 DNA: TGTGCCAGCAGCGTCGAACACGGCGGGATTGAGACCCAGTACTTC; CDR3 protein: CASSVEHGGIETQYF
V gene: TRBV6-1; CDR3 length: 14; D gene: .; J gene: TRBJ2-7; clone size: .; CDR3 DNA: TGTGCCAGCAGTATCCATGACAGCCCCTACGAGCAGTACTTC; CDR3 protein: CASSIHDSPYEQYF
V gene: TRBV7-9; CDR3 length: 15; D gene: .; J gene: TRBJ2-5; clone size: .; CDR3 DNA: TGTGCCAGCAGCTTAGCAGAGGGGGGCGGAGAGACCCAGTACTTC; CDR3 protein: CASSLAEGGGETQYF
V gene: TRBV9; CDR3 length: 19; D gene: TRBD2; J gene: TRBJ2-7; clone size: .; CDR3 DNA: TGTGCCAGCAGCCCCCCCAAGGTAGCGGGAGGAAAGGCTATGGACGAGCAGTACTTC; CDR3 protein: CASSPPKVAGGKAMDEQYF
V gene: TRBV9; CDR3 length: 14; D gene: .; J gene: TRBJ2-2; clone size: .; CDR3 DNA: TGTGCCAGCAGCGTCTACGCTGGGGCCGGGGAGCTGTTTTTT; CDR3 protein: CASSVYAGAGELFF
V gene: TRBV19; CDR3 length: 15; D gene: TRBD2; J gene: TRBJ2-7; clone size: once; CDR3 DNA: TGTGCCAGTAGTATGAGACTAGCGAGCAGTAGCGAGCAGTACTTC; CDR3 protein: CASSMRLASSSEQYF
V gene: TRBV30; CDR3 length: 13; D gene: .; J gene: TRBJ1-1; clone size: .; CDR3 DNA: TGTGCCTGGAGCGTAATGGACATCTCTGAAGCTTTCTTT; CDR3 protein: CAWSVMDISEAFF
V gene: TRBV7-9; CDR3 length: 14; D gene: .; J gene: TRBJ2-7; clone size: .; CDR3 DNA: TGTGCCAGCAGCTTAGGGGGCTCTGATTGGGAGCAGTACTTC; CDR3 protein: CASSLGGSDWEQYF
V gene: TRBV27; CDR3 length: 12; D gene: .; J gene: TRBJ2-1; clone size: .; CDR3 DNA: TGTGCCAGCAGTTCTTTGGGACCCGAGCAGTTCTTC; CDR3 protein: CASSSLGPEQFF
V gene: TRBV9; CDR3 length: 14; D gene: TRBD2; J gene: TRBJ2-1; clone size: .; CDR3 DNA: TGTGCCAGCAGCGGGGGACTAGAGGGAAATGAGCAGTTCTTC; CDR3 protein: CASSGGLEGNEQFF
V gene: TRBV4-1; CDR3 length: 15; D gene: TRBD2; J gene: TRBJ2-3; clone size: .; CDR3 DNA: TGCGCCAGCAGCCAAGGGACTAGCGGCACGCATACGCAGTATTTT; CDR3 protein: CASSQGTSGTHTQYF
V gene: TRBV2; CDR3 length: 18; D gene: TRBD2; J gene: TRBJ2-2; clone size: .; CDR3 DNA: TGTGCCAGCAGTGGAAGGACTAGCGGTCGGCAGGGCACCGGGGAGCTGTTTTTT; CDR3 protein: CASSGRTSGRQGTGELFF
V gene: TRBV7-8; CDR3 length: 14; D gene: .; J gene: TRBJ2-2; clone size: .; CDR3 DNA: TGTGCCAGCAGCTTCGGTGGGTGGACCGGGGAGCTGTTTTTT; CDR3 protein: CASSFGGWTGELFF
V gene: TRBV9; CDR3 length: 13; D gene: .; J gene: TRBJ2-2; clone size: few; CDR3 DNA: TGTGCCAGCAGCGTAGAGTTCAGCGGGGAGCTGTTTTTT; CDR3 protein: CASSVEFSGELFF
V gene: TRBV6-1; CDR3 length: 14; D gene: .; J gene: TRBJ2-7; clone size: .; CDR3 DNA: TGTGCCAGCAGTGAAGGTGGCAGCAACTACGAGCAGTACTTC; CDR3 protein: CASSEGGSNYEQYF
V gene: TRBV5-8; CDR3 length: 16; D gene: TRBD1; J gene: TRBJ1-5; clone size: .; CDR3 DNA: TGTGCCAGCAGCGACCGGGACAGGGGGCTGTATCAGCCCCAGCATTTT; CDR3 protein: CASSDRDRGLYQPQHF
V gene: TRBV21-1; CDR3 length: 13; D gene: .; J gene: TRBJ2-7; clone size: .; CDR3 DNA: TGTGCCAACCACAGAGCGGGAGATGTCGAGCAGTACTTC; CDR3 protein: CANHRAGDVEQYF
V gene: TRBV11-2; CDR3 length: 16; D gene: .; J gene: TRBJ2-2; clone size: .; CDR3 DNA: TGTGCCAGCAGATTAGCGGAAAACACCCTTACCGGGGAGCTGTTTTTT; CDR3 protein: CASRLAENTLTGELFF
V gene: TRBV7-8; CDR3 length: 15; D gene: .; J gene: TRBJ2-3; clone size: .; CDR3 DNA: TGTGCCAGCAGCTCCCGACTCAAAAGCACAGATACGCAGTATTTT; CDR3 protein: CASSSRLKSTDTQYF
V gene: TRBV28; CDR3 length: 16; D gene: .; J gene: TRBJ1-4; clone size: .; CDR3 DNA: TGTGCCAGCAGAGATACGATGGGACGGATCAATGAAAAACTGTTTTTT; CDR3 protein: CASRDTMGRINEKLFF
V gene: TRBV29-1; CDR3 length: 15; D gene: .; J gene: TRBJ1-1; clone size: .; CDR3 DNA: TGCAGCGTTGAAGACCCACATGCGGGGAGGATTGAAGCTTTCTTT; CDR3 protein: CSVEDPHAGRIEAFF
V gene: TRBV29-1; CDR3 length: 14; D gene: .; J gene: TRBJ2-7; clone size: .; CDR3 DNA: TGCAGCGTTGGCTTGGGGATATCTACCTACGAGCAGTACTTC; CDR3 protein: CSVGLGISTYEQYF
V gene: TRBV5-5; CDR3 length: 11; D gene: .; J gene: TRBJ2-5; clone size: .; CDR3 DNA: TGTGCCAGCAGCGCGGTCGAGACCCAGTACTTC; CDR3 protein: CASSAVETQYF
V gene: TRBV7-6; CDR3 length: 15; D gene: .; J gene: TRBJ2-7; clone size: .; CDR3 DNA: TGTGCCAGCAGCTTCGGCCGGAGGGAGCCCTACGAGCAGTACTTC; CDR3 protein: CASSFGRREPYEQYF
V gene: TRBV7-9; CDR3 length: 16; D gene: TRBD2; J gene: TRBJ2-3; clone size: .; CDR3 DNA: TGTGCCAGCAGCTCTCAGCGGGACTCCGTGGGAGATACGCAGTATTTT; CDR3 protein: CASSSQRDSVGDTQYF
V gene: TRBV4-3; CDR3 length: 15; D gene: TRBD2; J gene: TRBJ2-1; clone size: .; CDR3 DNA: TGCGCCAGCAGCCAAACTAGCGGGAGGGCCAATGAGCAGTTCTTC; CDR3 protein: CASSQTSGRANEQFF
V gene: TRBV4-1; CDR3 length: 17; D gene: .; J gene: TRBJ2-2; clone size: .; CDR3 DNA: TGCGCCAGCAGCCAAGTCTCGCGTTACGCGAACACCGGGGAGCTGTTTTTT; CDR3 protein: CASSQVSRYANTGELFF
V gene: TRBV7-9; CDR3 length: 15; D gene: .; J gene: TRBJ1-1; clone size: few; CDR3 DNA: TGTGCCAGCAGCTTACGTCAAGATATGAACACTGAAGCTTTCTTT; CDR3 protein: CASSLRQDMNTEAFF
V gene: TRBV11-3; CDR3 length: 14; D gene: .; J gene: TRBJ2-1; clone size: .; CDR3 DNA: TGTGCCAGCAGCTTTCGAGGGGCCGGTAATGAGCAGTTCTTC; CDR3 protein: CASSFRGAGNEQFF
V gene: TRBV6-1; CDR3 length: 16; D gene: .; J gene: TRBJ1-5; clone size: once; CDR3 DNA: TGTGCCAGCAGTGAAGCAGGTGTGGTGGGCAATCAGCCCCAGCATTTT; CDR3 protein: CASSEAGVVGNQPQHF
V gene: TRBV27; CDR3 length: 14; D gene: .; J gene: TRBJ2-1; clone size: .; CDR3 DNA: TGTGCCAGCAGTTTACGAGGGCCTTACAATGAGCAGTTCTTC; CDR3 protein: CASSLRGPYNEQFF
V gene: TRBV6-5; CDR3 length: 13; D gene: .; J gene: TRBJ1-1; clone size: .; CDR3 DNA: TGTGCCAGCTCTTACCAGGCTCGGTCTCGGGCTTTCTTT; CDR3 protein: CASSYQARSRAFF
V gene: TRBV28; CDR3 length: 13; D gene: .; J gene: TRBJ2-7; clone size: .; CDR3 DNA: TGTGCCAGCAGTTTCAACAGGCTGCGCGAGCAGTACTTC; CDR3 protein: CASSFNRLREQYF
V gene: TRBV5-6; CDR3 length: 13; D gene: .; J gene: TRBJ2-7; clone size: .; CDR3 DNA: TGTGCCAGCAGCTTTGGGACGGTCCACGAGCAGTACTTC; CDR3 protein: CASSFGTVHEQYF
V gene: TRBV13; CDR3 length: 16; D gene: TRBD1; J gene: TRBJ1-1; clone size: .; CDR3 DNA: TGTGCCAGCAGCCGTACAGGGGGCGGACTCTACACTGAAGCTTTCTTT; CDR3 protein: CASSRTGGGLYTEAFF
V gene: TRBV10-3; CDR3 length: 15; D gene: TRBD1; J gene: TRBJ2-7; clone size: .; CDR3 DNA: TGTGCCATCAGTGAGTTGGGGACAGGAGACTACGAGCAGTACTTC; CDR3 protein: CAISELGTGDYEQYF
V gene: TRBV19; CDR3 length: 12; D gene: .; J gene: TRBJ1-1; clone size: few; CDR3 DNA: TGTGCCAGTAGTATGGGCGGTCGTGAAGCTTTCTTT; CDR3 protein: CASSMGGREAFF
V gene: TRBV28; CDR3 length: 15; D gene: TRBD2; J gene: TRBJ2-7; clone size: .; CDR3 DNA: TGTGCCAGCAGTTCTAGGACTAGCAATCCCTACGAGCAGTACTTC; CDR3 protein: CASSSRTSNPYEQYF
V gene: TRBV9; CDR3 length: 17; D gene: TRBD1; J gene: TRBJ2-3; clone size: .; CDR3 DNA: TGTGCCAGCAGCGTAGAGACAGGGACCCCTAGATCAGATACGCAGTATTTT; CDR3 protein: CASSVETGTPRSDTQYF
V gene: TRBV7-9; CDR3 length: 13; D gene: .; J gene: TRBJ2-7; clone size: .; CDR3 DNA: TGTGCCAGCAGCTGGGGCACCTCCTACGAGCAGTACTTC; CDR3 protein: CASSWGTSYEQYF